This T cell receptor (beta chain) was captured in a study of T cell responses to AZD1222 COVID-19 vaccine. Generated by immunoSEQ multiplex PCR, the TCRdb table keeps only in-frame clones and is missing some. The table shows roughly 120,000 clones, with more than 90% occurring only once. Trimming removed 1 base at V and 4 bases at J, with 10 bases between. CDR3 length: 14 amino acids. CDR1 and CDR2 from the germline V gene are SGHRS and YFSETQ. General observations from the study: Among spike-specific TCRs, nearly half reportedly target unmutated variant regions.

Turning to this clone: What it binds is unknown.

V is TRBV5-1 and J is TRBJ2-3; D call uncertain. This clonotype was sampled from an adult who received the AZD1222 COVID-19 vaccine. Sequenced here: peripheral blood, sampled 28 days after the second AZD1222 dose. This chain's CDR3 is CASSLSGEPDTQYF. Written as DNA, the CDR3 is TGCGCCAGCAGCTTGTCTGGGGAACCAGATACGCAGTATTTT.